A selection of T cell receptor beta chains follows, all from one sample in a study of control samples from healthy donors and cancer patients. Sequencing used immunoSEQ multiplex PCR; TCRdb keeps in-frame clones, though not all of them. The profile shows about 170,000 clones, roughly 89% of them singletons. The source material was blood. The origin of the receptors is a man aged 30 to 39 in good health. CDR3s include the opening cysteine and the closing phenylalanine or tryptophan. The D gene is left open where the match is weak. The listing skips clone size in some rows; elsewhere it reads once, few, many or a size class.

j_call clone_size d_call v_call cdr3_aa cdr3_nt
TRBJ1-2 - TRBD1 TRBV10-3 CAISDQGAEGYTF TGTGCCATCAGTGATCAGGGGGCGGAAGGCTACACCTTC
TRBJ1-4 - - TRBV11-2 CASSSTPYLSTNEKLFF TGTGCCAGCAGCTCTACCCCGTACCTGTCGACTAATGAAAAACTGTTTTTT
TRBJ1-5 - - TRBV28 CASSLSSIPNPQHF TGTGCCAGCAGTCTGAGCTCAATCCCTAACCCCCAGCATTTT
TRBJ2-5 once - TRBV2 CASNMGMGGETQYF TGTGCCAGCAACATGGGGATGGGCGGGGAGACCCAGTACTTC
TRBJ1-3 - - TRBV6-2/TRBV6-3 CASSYSTQGSFGNTIYF TGTGCCAGCAGTTACTCGACGCAGGGGTCATTTGGAAACACCATATATTTT
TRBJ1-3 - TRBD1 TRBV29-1 CSVVTGDGENTIYF TGCAGCGTTGTGACAGGGGACGGCGAAAACACCATATATTTT
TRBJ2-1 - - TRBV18 CASSPQGVRNEQFF TGTGCCAGCTCACCACAAGGGGTGCGCAATGAGCAGTTCTTC
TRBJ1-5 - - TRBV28 CASSLWGGMRAQHF TGTGCCAGCAGTTTATGGGGGGGGATGAGGGCCCAGCATTTT
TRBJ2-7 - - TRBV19 CASSPREGGRYEQYF TGTGCCAGTAGTCCCCGTGAGGGTGGCCGCTACGAGCAGTACTTC
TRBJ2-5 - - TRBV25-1 CASSESGLETQYF TGTGCCAGCAGTGAGTCCGGGTTGGAGACCCAGTACTTC
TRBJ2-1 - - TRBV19 CASSPGPAYNEQFF TGTGCCAGTAGTCCCGGACCAGCATACAATGAGCAGTTCTTC
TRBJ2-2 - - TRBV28 CASGNGGADTGELFF TGTGCCAGCGGTAATGGGGGGGCCGACACCGGGGAGCTGTTTTTT
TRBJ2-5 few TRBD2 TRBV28 CASSLAGGETQYF TGTGCCAGCAGTTTGGCGGGAGGGGAGACCCAGTACTTC
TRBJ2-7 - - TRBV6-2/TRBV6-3 CASSPSRTGTYEQYF TGTGCCAGCAGTCCATCCCGGACCGGAACCTACGAGCAGTACTTC
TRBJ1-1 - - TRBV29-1 CSAGRGHTEAFF TGCAGCGCTGGGAGGGGCCACACTGAAGCTTTCTTT
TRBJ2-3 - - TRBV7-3 CASSLILEGVQYF TGTGCCAGCAGCTTAATTTTGGAGGGGGTGCAGTATTTT
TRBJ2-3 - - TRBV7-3 CASSFLGSADTQYF TGTGCCAGCAGCTTTTTGGGTAGTGCAGATACGCAGTATTTT
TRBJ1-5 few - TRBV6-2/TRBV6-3 CASSFEGPQHF TGTGCCAGCAGTTTCGAGGGGCCCCAGCATTTT
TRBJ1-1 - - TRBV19 CASSWGLGEAFF TGTGCCAGTAGTTGGGGGCTGGGTGAAGCTTTCTTT
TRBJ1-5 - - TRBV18 CASSPQGNGAQPQHF TGTGCCAGCTCACCCCAGGGAAATGGTGCACAGCCCCAGCATTTT
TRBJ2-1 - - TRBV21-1 CASTKRQARGGNEQFF TGTGCCAGCACCAAACGACAGGCTAGGGGGGGGAATGAGCAGTTCTTC
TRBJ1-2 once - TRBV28 CASSLTGRSGYTF TGTGCCAGCAGTCTAACAGGGAGGAGCGGCTACACCTTC
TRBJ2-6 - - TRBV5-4 CASSLKGNAGANVLTF TGTGCCAGCAGCTTAAAAGGGAATGCTGGGGCCAACGTCCTGACTTTC
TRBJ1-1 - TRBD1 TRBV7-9 CASSLAWDRNTEAFF TGTGCCAGCAGCTTAGCATGGGACAGGAACACTGAAGCTTTCTTT
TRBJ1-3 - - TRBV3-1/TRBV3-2 CASSQYGVSGNTIYF TGTGCCAGCAGCCAGTACGGTGTCTCTGGAAACACCATATATTTT
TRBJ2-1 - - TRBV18 CASSPGGPIGMNEQFF TGTGCCAGCTCCCCTGGGGGACCCATTGGAATGAATGAGCAGTTCTTC